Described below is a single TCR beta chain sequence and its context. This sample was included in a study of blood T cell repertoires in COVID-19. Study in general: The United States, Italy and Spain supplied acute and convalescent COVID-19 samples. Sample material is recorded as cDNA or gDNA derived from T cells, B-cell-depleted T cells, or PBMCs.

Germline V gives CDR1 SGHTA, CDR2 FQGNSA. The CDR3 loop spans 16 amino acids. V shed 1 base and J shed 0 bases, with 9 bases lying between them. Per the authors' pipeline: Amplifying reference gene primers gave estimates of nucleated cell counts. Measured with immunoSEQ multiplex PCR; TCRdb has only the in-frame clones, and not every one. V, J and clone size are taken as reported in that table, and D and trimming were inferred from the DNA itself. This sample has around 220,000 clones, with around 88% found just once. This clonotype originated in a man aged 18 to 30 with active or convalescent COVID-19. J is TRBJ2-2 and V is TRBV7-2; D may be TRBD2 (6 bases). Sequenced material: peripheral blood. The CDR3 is CASSLGTGANTGELFF. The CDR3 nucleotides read TGTGCCAGCAGCTTAGGTACGGGAGCGAACACCGGGGAGCTGTTTTTT.